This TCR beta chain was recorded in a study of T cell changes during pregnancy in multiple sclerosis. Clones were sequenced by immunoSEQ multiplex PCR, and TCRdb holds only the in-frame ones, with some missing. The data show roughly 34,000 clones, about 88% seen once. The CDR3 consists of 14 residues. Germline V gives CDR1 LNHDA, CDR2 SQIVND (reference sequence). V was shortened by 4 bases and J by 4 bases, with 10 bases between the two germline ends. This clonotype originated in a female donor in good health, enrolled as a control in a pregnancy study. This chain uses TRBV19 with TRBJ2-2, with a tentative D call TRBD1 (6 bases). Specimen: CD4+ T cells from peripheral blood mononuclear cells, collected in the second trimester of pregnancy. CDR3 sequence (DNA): TGTGCCAGTAGTAGGACAGCTAGCACCGGGGAGCTGTTTTTT. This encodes CASSRTASTGELFF.